Given below is one T cell receptor beta chain in context. Its antigen is still unknown. From germline, CDR1 is DFQATT and CDR2 SNEGSKA (reference sequence). The V end was cut by 3 bases, the J end by 8 bases, with 17 bases between. The CDR3 runs to 14 residues. This sample is part of a study of T cell responses to AZD1222 COVID-19 vaccine. Findings of the study overall: Regions left unmutated in variants are reportedly the target of nearly half of spike-specific TCRs.

Using immunoSEQ multiplex PCR, the repertoire was profiled, and TCRdb retains in-frame clones only, with some absent. Altogether roughly 110,000 clones are present, about nine tenths being singletons, with the ten largest covering 6.2%. Sequences were derived from peripheral blood, sampled 28 days after the second AZD1222 dose. V is TRBV20-1 and J is TRBJ2-1, with a weak D call TRBD2 (5 bases). The clonotype originates from an adult who received the AZD1222 COVID-19 vaccine. DNA for the CDR3: TGCAGTGCTAGTTCGAGACTACAAACGGATGAGCAGTTCTTC. This translates into CSASSRLQTDEQFF.